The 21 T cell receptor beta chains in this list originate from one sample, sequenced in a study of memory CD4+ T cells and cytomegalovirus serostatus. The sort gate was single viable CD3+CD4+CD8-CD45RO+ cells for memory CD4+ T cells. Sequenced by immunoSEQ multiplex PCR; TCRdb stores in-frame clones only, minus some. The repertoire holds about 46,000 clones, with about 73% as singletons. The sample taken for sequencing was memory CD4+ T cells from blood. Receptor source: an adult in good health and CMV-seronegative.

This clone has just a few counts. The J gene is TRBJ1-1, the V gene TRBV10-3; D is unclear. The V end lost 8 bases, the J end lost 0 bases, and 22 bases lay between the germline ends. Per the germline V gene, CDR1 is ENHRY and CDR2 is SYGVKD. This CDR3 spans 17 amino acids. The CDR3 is CAIARWAASGLNTEAFF. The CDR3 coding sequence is TGTGCCATCGCCAGGTGGGCAGCAAGTGGATTGAACACTGAAGCTTTCTTT.

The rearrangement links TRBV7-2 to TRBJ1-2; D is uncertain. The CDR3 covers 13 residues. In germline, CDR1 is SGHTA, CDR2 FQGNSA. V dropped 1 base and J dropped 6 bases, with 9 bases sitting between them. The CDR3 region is CASSLGQSHGYTF. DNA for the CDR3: TGTGCCAGCAGCTTAGGCCAGTCCCATGGCTACACCTTC.

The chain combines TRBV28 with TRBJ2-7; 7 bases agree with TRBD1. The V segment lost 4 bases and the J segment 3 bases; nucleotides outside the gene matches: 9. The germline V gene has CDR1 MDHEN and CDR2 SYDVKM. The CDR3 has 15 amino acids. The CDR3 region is CASSSPSGGNYEQYF. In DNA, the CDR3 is TGTGCCAGCAGTTCACCCTCAGGGGGAAACTACGAGCAGTACTTC.

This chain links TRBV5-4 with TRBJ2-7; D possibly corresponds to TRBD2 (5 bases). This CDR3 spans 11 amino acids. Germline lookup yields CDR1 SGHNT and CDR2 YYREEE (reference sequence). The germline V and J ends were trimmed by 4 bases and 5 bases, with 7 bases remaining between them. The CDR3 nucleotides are TGTGCCAGCAGCCTGAGGGACGAGCAGTACTTC. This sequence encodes CASSLRDEQYF.

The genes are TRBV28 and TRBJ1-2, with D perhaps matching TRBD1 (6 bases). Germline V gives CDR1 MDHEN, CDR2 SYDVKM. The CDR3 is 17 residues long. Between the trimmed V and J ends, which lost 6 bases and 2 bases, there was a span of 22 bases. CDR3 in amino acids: CASRTPTGGGTNYGYTF. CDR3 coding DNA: TGTGCCAGCAGAACGCCGACAGGAGGTGGGACAAACTATGGCTACACCTTC.

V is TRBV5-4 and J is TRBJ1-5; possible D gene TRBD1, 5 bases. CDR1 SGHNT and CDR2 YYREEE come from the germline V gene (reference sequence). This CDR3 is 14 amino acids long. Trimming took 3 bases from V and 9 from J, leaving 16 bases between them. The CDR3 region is CASSSMGDSRPQHF. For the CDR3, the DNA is TGTGCCAGCAGCTCGATGGGGGACTCCAGGCCCCAGCATTTT.

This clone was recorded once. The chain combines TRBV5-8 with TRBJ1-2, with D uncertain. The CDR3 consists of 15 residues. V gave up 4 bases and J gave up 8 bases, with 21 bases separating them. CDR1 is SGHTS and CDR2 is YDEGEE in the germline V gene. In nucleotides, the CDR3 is TGTGCCAGCAGCCCGGGTCTCCCTCGCGTTGGAGGCTACACCTTC. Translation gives CASSPGLPRVGGYTF.

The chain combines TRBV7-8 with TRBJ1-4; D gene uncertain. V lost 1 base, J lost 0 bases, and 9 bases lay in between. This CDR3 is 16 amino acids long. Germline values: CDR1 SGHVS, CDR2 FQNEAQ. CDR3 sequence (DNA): TGTGCCAGCAGCTTAGTTGGCCGAACAACTAATGAAAAACTGTTTTTT. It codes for CASSLVGRTTNEKLFF. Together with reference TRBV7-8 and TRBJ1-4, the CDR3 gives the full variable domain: GAGVSQSPRYKVAKRGQDVALRCDPISGHVSLFWYQQALGQGPEFLTYFQNEAQLDKSGLPSDRFFAERPEGSVSTLKIQRTQQEDSAVYLCASSLVGRTTNEKLFFGSGTQLSVL.

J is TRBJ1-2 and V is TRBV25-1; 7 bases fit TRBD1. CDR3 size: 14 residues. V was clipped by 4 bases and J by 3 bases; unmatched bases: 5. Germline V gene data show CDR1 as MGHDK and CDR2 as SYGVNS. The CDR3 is CASSGGQIDYGYTF. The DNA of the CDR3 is TGTGCCAGCAGTGGGGGACAGATAGACTATGGCTACACCTTC.

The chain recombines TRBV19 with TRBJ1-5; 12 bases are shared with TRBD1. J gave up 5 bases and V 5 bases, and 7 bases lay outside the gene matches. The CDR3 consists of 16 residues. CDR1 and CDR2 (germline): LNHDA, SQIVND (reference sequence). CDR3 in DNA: TGTGCCAGTAGTCAGGGACAGGGGGCGTGGGATCAGCCCCAGCATTTT. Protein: CASSQGQGAWDQPQHF. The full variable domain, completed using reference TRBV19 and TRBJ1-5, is DGGITQSPKYLFRKEGQNVTLSCEQNLNHDAMYWYRQDPGQGLRLIYYSQIVNDFQKGDIAEGYSVSREKKESFPLTVTSAQKNPTAFYLCASSQGQGAWDQPQHFGDGTRLSIL.

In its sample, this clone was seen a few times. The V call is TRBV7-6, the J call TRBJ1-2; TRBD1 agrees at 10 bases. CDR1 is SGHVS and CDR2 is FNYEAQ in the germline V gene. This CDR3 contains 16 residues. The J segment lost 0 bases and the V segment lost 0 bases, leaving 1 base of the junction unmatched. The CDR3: CASSLAGTGANYGYTF. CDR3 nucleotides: TGTGCCAGCAGCTTAGCAGGGACAGGGGCTAACTATGGCTACACCTTC.

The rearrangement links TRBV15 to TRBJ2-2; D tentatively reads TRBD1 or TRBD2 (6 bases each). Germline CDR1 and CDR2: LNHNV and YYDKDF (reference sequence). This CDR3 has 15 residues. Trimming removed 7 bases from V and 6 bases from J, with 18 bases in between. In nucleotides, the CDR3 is TGTGCCACCACCCCTAGGGGGGATTACGCCGGGGAGCTGTTTTTT. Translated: CATTPRGDYAGELFF.

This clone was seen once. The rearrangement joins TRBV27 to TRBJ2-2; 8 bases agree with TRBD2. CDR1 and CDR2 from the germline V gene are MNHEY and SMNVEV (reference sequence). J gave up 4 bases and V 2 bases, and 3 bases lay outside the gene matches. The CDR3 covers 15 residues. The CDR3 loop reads CASSLRGGVTGELFF. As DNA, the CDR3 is TGTGCCAGCAGTTTACGGGGGGGGGTCACCGGGGAGCTGTTTTTT.

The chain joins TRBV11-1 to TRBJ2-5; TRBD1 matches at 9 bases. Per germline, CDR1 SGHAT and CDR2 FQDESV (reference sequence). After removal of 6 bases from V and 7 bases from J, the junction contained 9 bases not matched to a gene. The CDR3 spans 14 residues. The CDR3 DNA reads TGTGCCAGCAGGTCCCGGGACAGGGTTGGGACCCAGTACTTC. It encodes CASRSRDRVGTQYF.

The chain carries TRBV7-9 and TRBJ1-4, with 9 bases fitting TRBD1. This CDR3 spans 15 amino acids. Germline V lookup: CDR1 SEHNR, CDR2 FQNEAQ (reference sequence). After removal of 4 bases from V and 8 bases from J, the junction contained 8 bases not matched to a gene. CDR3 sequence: CASSSSTGGGEKLFF. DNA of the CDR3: TGTGCCAGCAGCTCCTCGACAGGGGGGGGAGAAAAACTGTTTTTT.

In DNA form, the CDR3 reads TGTGCCAGCAGCTTAGTAACGTCAGGGGATAGCAATCAGCCCCAGCATTTT. The encoded protein is CASSLVTSGDSNQPQHF. V and J are TRBV7-2 and TRBJ1-5; weak D call: TRBD1 (6 bases). The ends were cut back, 1 base at V and 0 bases at J, with 13 bases in the middle. Looked up from germline, CDR1 is SGHTA and CDR2 is FQGNSA. The CDR3 spans 17 residues.

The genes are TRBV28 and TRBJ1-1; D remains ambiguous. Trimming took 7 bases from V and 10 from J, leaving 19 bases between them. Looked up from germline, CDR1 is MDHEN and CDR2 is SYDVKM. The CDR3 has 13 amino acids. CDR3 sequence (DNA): TGTGCCAGCATTCATACCCGGGGTAAGAGAGCTTTCTTT. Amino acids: CASIHTRGKRAFF.

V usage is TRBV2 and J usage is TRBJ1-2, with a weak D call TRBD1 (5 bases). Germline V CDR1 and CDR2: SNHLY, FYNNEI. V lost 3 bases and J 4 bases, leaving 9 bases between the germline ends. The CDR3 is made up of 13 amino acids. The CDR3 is CASSDDSRYGYTF. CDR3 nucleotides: TGTGCCAGCAGTGATGACAGTCGCTATGGCTACACCTTC.

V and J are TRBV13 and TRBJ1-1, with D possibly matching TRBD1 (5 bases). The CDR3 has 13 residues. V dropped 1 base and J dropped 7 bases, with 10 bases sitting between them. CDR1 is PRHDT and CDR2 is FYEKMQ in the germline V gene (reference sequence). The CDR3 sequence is CASSLALRGEAFF. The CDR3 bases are TGTGCCAGCAGCTTAGCACTAAGGGGTGAAGCTTTCTTT.

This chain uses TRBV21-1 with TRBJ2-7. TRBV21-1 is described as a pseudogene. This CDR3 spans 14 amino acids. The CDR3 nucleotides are TGTGCCAGCAGCAAATCGAGGGGTCGGCGCGAGCAGTACTTC. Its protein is CASSKSRGRREQYF.

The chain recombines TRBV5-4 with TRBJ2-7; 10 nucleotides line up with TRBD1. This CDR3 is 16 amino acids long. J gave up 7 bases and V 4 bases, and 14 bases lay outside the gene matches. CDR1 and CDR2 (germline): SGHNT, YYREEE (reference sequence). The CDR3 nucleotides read TGTGCCAGCAGCGCACCGGGACAGGGGATCCTACGAGAGCAGTACTTC. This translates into CASSAPGQGILREQYF.